This T cell receptor (beta chain) was documented in a study of T-cell memory formation after mild COVID-19. About the study: TCR clusters showed largely donor specificity.

There are 16 residues in the CDR3. Germline V CDR1 and CDR2: SQVTM, ANQGSEA. V lost 3 bases to trimming and J lost 3 bases; unmatched junction nucleotides: 13. TCRdb re-called the 5' RACE reads with MiXCR, one entry per CDR3 protein. The sample contains 500,000 to 550,000 distinct CDR3 sequences, 20% of which appear only once. General study findings and limits: Researchers found some responding clones in pre-infection memory, a sign that cross-reactive memory joined. Second-wave clones peaking on day 37 lacked confirmed SARS-CoV-2 specificity.

This clonotype appeared a few times. No antigen is known for it. Sequencing was performed on PBMCs or a T cell subset sorted from them (not recorded which). This sequence joins TRBV29-1 and TRBJ2-7; 8 bases are shared with TRBD2. The TCR originated in an adult woman who had mild COVID-19 (a few samples of this study predate the infection). Cell type and time point are not known. The DNA of the CDR3 is TGCAGCGTTGAGGGTGAGCTAGCGGGCCGCTTCTACGAGCAGTACTTC. Amino acids: CSVEGELAGRFYEQYF.